This TCR beta chain was recorded in a study of regulatory T cells in long-lasting Graves disease. Study conclusions and caveats: Favoring TRBV28, TRBJ1-2 and TRBJ2-5 was a feature seen in persistent disease.

For TCR beta, libraries came from iRepertoire HTBI primers and Arm-PCR of CDR3 regions. TCRdb reprocessed the multiplex PCR reads with MiXCR, giving one entry per CDR3 protein. The profile shows 420,000 or so distinct CDR3 sequences, about a sixth of them singletons. Indicated time point: newly diagnosed GD, antithyroid drugs for less than 3 months. The authors made the TCR library using RNA they extracted from PBMCs. The CDR3 runs to 14 residues. V lost 2 bases and J 1 base, leaving 8 bases between the germline ends. Germline V gene sequence: CDR1 SGHVS, CDR2 FNYEAQ. A few counts support this clonotype. The target antigen is unknown. This same sample was also taken into another study, of T cells in Graves' hyperthyroidism and ophthalmopathy. As that study records: Researchers ran a first-round RT-PCR on the TCR CDR3 using the HTBI primer set.

This sequence joins TRBV7-6 and TRBJ1-1; D is uncertain. The origin of this receptor is a woman under 30 with Graves disease. The sequences come from peripheral blood mononuclear cells (PBMCs), collected at new diagnosis, from a patient treated with antithyroid drugs. The DNA for the CDR3 is TGTGCCAGCAGCTTAACCTCAGAGAACACTGAAGCTTTCTTT. The encoded protein is CASSLTSENTEAFF. The complete variable domain, with remaining parts taken from reference TRBV7-6 and TRBJ1-1, reads GAGVSQSPRYKVTKRGQDVALRCDPISGHVSLYWYRQALGQGPEFLTYFNYEAQQDKSGLPNDRFSAERPEGSISTLTIQRTEQRDSAMYRCASSLTSENTEAFFGQGTRLTVV.